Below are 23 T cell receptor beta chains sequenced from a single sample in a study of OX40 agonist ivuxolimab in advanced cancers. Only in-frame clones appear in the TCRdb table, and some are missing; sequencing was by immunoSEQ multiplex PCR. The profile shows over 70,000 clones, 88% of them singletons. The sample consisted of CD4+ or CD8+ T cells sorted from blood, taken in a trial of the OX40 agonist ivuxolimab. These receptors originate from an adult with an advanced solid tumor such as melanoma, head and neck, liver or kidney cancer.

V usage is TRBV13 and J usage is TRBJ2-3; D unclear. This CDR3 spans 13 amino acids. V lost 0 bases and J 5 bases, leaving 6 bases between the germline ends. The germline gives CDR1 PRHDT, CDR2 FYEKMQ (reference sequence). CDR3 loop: CASSLGAGDTQYF. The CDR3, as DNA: TGTGCCAGCAGCTTAGGGGCTGGAGATACGCAGTATTTT.

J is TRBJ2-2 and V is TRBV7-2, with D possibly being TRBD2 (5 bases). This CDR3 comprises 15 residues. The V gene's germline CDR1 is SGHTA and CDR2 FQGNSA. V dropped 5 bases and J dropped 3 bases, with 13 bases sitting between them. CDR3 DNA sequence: TGTGCCAGCAGCCTCTTGCGGGCCCACACCGGGGAGCTGTTTTTT. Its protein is CASSLLRAHTGELFF. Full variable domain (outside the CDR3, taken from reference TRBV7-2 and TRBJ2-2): GAGVSQSPSNKVTEKGKDVELRCDPISGHTALYWYRQSLGQGLEFLIYFQGNSAPDKSGLPSDRFSAERTGGSVSTLTIQRTQQEDSAVYLCASSLLRAHTGELFFGEGSRLTVL.

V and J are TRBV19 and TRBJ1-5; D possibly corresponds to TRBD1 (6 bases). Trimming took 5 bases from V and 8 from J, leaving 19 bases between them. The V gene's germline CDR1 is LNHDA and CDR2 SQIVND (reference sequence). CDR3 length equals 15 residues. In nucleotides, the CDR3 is TGTGCCAGTAGTCCCAGTGGCAGGGGAGGGGAGCCCCAGCATTTT. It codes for CASSPSGRGGEPQHF. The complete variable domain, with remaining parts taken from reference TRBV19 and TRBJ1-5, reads DGGITQSPKYLFRKEGQNVTLSCEQNLNHDAMYWYRQDPGQGLRLIYYSQIVNDFQKGDIAEGYSVSREKKESFPLTVTSAQKNPTAFYLCASSPSGRGGEPQHFGDGTRLSIL.

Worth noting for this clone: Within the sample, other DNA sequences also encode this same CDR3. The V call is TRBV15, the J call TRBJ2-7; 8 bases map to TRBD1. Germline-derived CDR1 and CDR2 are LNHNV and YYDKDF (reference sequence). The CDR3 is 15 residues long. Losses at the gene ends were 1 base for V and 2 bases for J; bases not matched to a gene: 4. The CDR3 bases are TGTGCCACCAGCAGAGCCGGGACAGGAGCCTACGAGCAGTACTTC. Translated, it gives CATSRAGTGAYEQYF. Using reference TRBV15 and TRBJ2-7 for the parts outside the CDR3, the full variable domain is DAMVIQNPRYQVTQFGKPVTLSCSQTLNHNVMYWYQQKSSQAPKLLFHYYDKDFNNEADTPDNFQSRRPNTSFCFLDIRSPGLGDTAMYLCATSRAGTGAYEQYFGPGTRLTVT.

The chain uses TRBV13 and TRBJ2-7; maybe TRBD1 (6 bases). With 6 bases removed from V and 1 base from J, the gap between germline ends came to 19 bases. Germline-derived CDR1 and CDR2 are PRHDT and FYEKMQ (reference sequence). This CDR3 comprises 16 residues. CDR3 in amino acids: CASRHMYRDPSYEQYF. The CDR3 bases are TGTGCCAGCAGACACATGTACAGGGATCCATCCTACGAGCAGTACTTC.

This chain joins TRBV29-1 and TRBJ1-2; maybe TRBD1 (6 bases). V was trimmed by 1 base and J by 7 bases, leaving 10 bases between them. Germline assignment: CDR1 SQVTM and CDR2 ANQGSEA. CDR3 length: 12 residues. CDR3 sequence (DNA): TGCAGCGTTGAAGCGGTGGGGGCTGGCTACACCTTC. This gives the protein CSVEAVGAGYTF.

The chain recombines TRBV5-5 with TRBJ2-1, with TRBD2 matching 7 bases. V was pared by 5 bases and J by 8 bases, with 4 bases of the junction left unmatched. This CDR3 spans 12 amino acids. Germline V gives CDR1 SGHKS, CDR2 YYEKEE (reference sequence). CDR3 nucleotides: TGTGCCAGCAGGCTTGGGAGGGATGAGCAGTTCTTC. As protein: CASRLGRDEQFF.

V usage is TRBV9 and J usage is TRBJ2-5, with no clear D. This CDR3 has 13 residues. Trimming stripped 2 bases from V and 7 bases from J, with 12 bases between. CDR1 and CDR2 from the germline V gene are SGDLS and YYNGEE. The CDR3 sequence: CASSVEGSGTQYF. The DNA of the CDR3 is TGTGCCAGCAGCGTTGAAGGGTCGGGGACCCAGTACTTC.

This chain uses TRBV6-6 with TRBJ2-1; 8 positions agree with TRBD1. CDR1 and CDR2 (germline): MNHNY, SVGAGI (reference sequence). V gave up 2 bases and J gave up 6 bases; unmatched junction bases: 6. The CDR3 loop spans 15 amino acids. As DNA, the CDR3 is TGTGCCAGCAGTTACCCGACAGGGGTAGCCAATGAGCAGTTCTTC. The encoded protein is CASSYPTGVANEQFF.

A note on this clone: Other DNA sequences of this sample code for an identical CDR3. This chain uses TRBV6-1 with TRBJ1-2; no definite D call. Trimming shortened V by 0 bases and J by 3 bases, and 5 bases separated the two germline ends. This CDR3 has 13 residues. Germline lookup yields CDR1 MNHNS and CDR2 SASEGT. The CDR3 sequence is CASSEAGHYGYTF. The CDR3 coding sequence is TGTGCCAGCAGTGAAGCTGGCCACTATGGCTACACCTTC.

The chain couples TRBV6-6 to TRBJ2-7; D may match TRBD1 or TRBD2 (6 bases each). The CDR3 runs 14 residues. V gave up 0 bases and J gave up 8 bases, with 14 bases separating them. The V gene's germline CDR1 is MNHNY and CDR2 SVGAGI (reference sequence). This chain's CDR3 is CASSYSSGAQQQYF. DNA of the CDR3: TGTGCCAGCAGTTACTCCTCGGGGGCACAACAGCAGTACTTC.

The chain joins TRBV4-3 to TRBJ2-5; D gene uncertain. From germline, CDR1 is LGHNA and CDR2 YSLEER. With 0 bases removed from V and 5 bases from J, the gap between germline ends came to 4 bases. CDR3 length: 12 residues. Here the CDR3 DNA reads TGCGCCAGCAGCCAAGATCGGGAGACCCAGTACTTC. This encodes CASSQDRETQYF.

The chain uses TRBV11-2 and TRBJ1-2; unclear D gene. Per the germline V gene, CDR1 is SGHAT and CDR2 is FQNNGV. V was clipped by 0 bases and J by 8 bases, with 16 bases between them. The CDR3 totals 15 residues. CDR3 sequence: CASSLDPSSEGGYTF. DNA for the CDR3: TGTGCCAGCAGCTTAGACCCTAGCTCCGAGGGCGGCTACACCTTC. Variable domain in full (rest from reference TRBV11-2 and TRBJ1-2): EAGVAQSPRYKIIEKRQSVAFWCNPISGHATLYWYQQILGQGPKLLIQFQNNGVVDDSQLPKDRFSAERLKGVDSTLKIQPAKLEDSAVYLCASSLDPSSEGGYTFGSGTRLTVV.

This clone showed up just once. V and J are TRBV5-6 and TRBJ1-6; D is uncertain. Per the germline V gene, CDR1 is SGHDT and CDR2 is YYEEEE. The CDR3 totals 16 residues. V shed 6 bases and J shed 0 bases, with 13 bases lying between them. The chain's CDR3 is CASTSLESSYNSPLHF. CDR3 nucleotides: TGTGCCAGCACCTCGTTGGAGAGCTCCTATAATTCACCCCTCCACTTT.

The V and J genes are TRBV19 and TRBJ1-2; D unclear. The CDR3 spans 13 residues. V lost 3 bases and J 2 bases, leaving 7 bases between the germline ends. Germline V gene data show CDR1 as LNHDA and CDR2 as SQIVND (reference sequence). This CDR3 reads CASSIAGNYGYTF. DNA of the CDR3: TGTGCCAGTAGTATTGCAGGCAACTATGGCTACACCTTC.

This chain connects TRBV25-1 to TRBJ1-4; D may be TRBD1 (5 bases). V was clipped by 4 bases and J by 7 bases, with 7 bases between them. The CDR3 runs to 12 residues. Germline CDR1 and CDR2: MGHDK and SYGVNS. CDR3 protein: CASSGDSEKLFF. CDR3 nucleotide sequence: TGTGCCAGCAGTGGCGACAGTGAAAAACTGTTTTTT.

CDR3 sequence (DNA): TGCGCCAGCAGCTTGGCGGGGCACCAAATCCCCACTGGAAACACCATATATTTT. Protein sequence: CASSLAGHQIPTGNTIYF. The chain carries TRBV5-1 and TRBJ1-3; the D gene is possibly TRBD1 (5 bases). Trimming cost V 0 bases and J 2 bases, with 18 bases left between them. Germline CDR1 SGHRS, CDR2 YFSETQ. The CDR3 is 18 amino acids.

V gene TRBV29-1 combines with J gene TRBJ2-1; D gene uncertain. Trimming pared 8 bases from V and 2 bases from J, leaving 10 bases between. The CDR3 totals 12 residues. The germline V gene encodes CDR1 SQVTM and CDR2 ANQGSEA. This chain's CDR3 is CSSQATYNEQFF. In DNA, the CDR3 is TGCAGCTCCCAGGCCACCTACAATGAGCAGTTCTTC.

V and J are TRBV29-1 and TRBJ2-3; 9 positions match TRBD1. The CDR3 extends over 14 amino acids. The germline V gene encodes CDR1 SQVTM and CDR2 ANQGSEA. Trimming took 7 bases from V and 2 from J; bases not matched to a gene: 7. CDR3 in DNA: TGCAGCGCCTCGGGACAGGGAAACACAGATACGCAGTATTTT. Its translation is CSASGQGNTDTQYF.

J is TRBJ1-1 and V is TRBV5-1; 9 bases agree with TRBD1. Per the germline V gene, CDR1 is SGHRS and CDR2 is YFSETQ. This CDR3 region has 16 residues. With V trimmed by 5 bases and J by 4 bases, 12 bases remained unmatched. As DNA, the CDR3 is TGCGCCAGCAGTTTAGGGGGGACAGGGTGGAGCACTGAAGCTTTCTTT. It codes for CASSLGGTGWSTEAFF.

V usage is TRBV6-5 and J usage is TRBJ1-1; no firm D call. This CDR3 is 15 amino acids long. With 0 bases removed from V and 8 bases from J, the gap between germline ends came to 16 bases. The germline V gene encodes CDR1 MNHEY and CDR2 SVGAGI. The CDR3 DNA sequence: TGTGCCAGCAGTTACTCAATAGAGGGCAGGCGGGAAGCTTTCTTT. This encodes CASSYSIEGRREAFF.

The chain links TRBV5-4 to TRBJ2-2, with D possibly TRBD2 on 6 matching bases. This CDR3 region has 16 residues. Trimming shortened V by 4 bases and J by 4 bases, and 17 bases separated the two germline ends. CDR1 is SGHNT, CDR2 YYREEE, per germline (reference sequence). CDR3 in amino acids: CASSQVAGQGTGELFF. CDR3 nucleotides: TGTGCCAGCAGCCAAGTGGCGGGGCAGGGCACCGGGGAGCTGTTTTTT.

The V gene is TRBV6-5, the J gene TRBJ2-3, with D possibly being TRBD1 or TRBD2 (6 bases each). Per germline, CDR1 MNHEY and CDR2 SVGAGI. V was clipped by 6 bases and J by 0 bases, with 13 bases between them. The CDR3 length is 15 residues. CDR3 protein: CASRPGGRSTDTQYF. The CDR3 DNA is TGTGCCAGCAGGCCTGGGGGGCGCAGCACAGATACGCAGTATTTT.